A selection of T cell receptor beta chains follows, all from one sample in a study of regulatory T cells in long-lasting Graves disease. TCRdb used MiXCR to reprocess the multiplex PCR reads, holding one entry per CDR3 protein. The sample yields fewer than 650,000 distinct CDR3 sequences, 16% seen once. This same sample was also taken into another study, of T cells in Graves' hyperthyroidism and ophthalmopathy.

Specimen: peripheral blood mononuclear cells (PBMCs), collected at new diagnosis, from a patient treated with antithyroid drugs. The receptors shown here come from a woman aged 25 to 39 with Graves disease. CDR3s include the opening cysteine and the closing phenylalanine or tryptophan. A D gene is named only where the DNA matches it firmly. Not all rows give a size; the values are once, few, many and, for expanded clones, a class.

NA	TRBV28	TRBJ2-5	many	CASSLSSLYQETQYF	TGTGCCAGCAGTTTATCGAGTCTGTACCAAGAGACCCAGTACTTC
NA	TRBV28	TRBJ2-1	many	CASSSPSKGGSYNEQFF	TGTGCCAGCAGTTCCCCCTCGAAAGGGGGTTCCTACAATGAGCAGTTCTTC
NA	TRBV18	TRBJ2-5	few	CASSRDAGPETQYF	TGTGCCAGCTCCCGGGACGCCGGGCCGGAGACCCAGTACTTC
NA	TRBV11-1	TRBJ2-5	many	CASSLRGQPQETQYF	TGTGCCAGCAGCTTACGTGGACAGCCGCAAGAGACCCAGTACTTC
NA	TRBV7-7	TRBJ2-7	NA	CASSLERVNYEQYF	TGTGCTAGCAGCTTAGAACGAGTGAACTACGAGCAGTACTTC
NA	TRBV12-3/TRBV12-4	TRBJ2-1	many	CASTSGQYQQFF	TGTGCCAGCACCTCAGGACAGTATCAGCAGTTCTTC
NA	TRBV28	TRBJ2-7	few	CASSLVDRYYEQYF	TGTGCCAGCAGTCTAGTAGACAGGTACTACGAGCAGTACTTC
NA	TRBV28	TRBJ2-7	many	CASTTDRTLTYEQYF	TGTGCCAGCACTACAGATAGGACACTTACCTACGAGCAGTACTTC
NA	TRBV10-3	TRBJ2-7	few	CAISEAPNYEQYF	TGTGCCATCAGTGAGGCCCCAAACTACGAGCAGTACTTC
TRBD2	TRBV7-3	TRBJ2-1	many	CASSRVAGYNEQFF	TGTGCCAGCAGTAGGGTAGCGGGCTACAATGAGCAGTTCTTC
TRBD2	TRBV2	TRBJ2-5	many	CASRGTGGPETQYF	TGTGCCAGCCGAGGGACGGGAGGGCCGGAGACCCAGTACTTC
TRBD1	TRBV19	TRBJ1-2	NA	CASLPGQGIPIYGYTF	TGTGCCAGCCTCCCCGGACAGGGAATACCGATCTATGGCTACACCTTC
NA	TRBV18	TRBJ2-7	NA	CASSPQDRLRQQYF	TGTGCCAGCTCACCACAGGACAGACTACGCCAGCAGTACTTC
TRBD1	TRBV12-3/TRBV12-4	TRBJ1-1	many	CASSFSRGGAIIWNTEAFF	TGTGCCAGCAGTTTTTCACGAGGGGGCGCGATTATCTGGAACACTGAAGCTTTCTTT
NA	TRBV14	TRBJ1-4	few	CASSQEEGIGLFF	TGTGCCAGCAGCCAAGAAGAAGGAATCGGACTGTTTTTT
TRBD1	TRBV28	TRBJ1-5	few	CASSWTWTGGLQPQHF	TGTGCCAGCAGTTGGACTTGGACAGGGGGTCTTCAGCCCCAGCATTTT
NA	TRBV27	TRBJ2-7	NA	CASARNRDLAYEQYF	TGTGCCAGCGCCCGGAACCGGGACCTGGCCTACGAGCAGTACTTC
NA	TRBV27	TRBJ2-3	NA	CASSFGRGRTDTQYF	TGTGCCAGCAGTTTCGGCAGGGGACGCACAGATACGCAGTATTTT
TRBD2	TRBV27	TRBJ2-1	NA	CASSFLGLAGPNEQFF	TGTGCCAGCAGTTTCTTAGGGCTAGCGGGACCCAATGAGCAGTTCTTC
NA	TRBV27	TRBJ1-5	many	CASPRLTNQPQHF	TGTGCCAGCCCAAGACTGACGAATCAGCCCCAGCATTTT
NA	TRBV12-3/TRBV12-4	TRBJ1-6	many	CASTPDRGGNSPLHF	TGTGCCAGCACACCTGACCGAGGGGGTAATTCACCCCTCCACTTT
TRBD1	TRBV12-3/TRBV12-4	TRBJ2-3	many	CASSFVTGGTDTQYF	TGTGCCAGCAGTTTTGTGACAGGGGGAACAGATACGCAGTATTTT
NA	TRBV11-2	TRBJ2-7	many	CASSRGTNEQYF	TGTGCCAGCAGCCGCGGGACAAACGAGCAGTACTTC
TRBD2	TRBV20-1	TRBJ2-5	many	CSARGGWVETQYF	TGCAGTGCTAGGGGGGGGTGGGTAGAGACCCAGTACTTC
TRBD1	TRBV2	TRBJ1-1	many	CASSLRTGFTEAFF	TGTGCCAGCAGCCTCAGGACAGGTTTTACTGAAGCTTTCTTT
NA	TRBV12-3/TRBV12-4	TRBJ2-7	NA	CASSPTVASYEQYF	TGTGCCAGCAGCCCGACGGTAGCCTCCTACGAGCAGTACTTC
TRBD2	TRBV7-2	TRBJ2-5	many	CASSFPPRLAQETQYF	TGTGCCAGCAGCTTCCCTCCTCGACTAGCTCAAGAGACCCAGTACTTC
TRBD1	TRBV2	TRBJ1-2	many	CASSRDSTYGYTF	TGTGCCAGCAGTCGGGACAGTACTTATGGCTACACCTTC
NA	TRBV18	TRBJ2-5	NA	CASSPINEKETQYF	TGTGCCAGCTCACCTATTAACGAGAAAGAGACCCAGTACTTC
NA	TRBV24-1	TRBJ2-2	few	CATSDPTNLGELFF	TGTGCCACCAGTGATCCGACCAACCTCGGGGAGCTGTTTTTT
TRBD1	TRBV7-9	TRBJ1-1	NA	CASTYTGGTEAFF	TGTGCCAGCACCTATACAGGGGGCACTGAAGCTTTCTTT
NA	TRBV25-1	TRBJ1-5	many	CASSEKGRINQPQHF	TGTGCCAGCAGTGAGAAGGGACGGATCAATCAGCCCCAGCATTTT